This entry concerns a single T cell receptor (beta chain). This clone's antigen is unknown. Base qualities are not provided; no much larger clone lies one nucleotide away. The High Capacity cDNA Reverse Transcription Kit was used to reverse transcribe all of the isolated RNA, meaning that expressed TCRB transcripts were what got sequenced. Deep immunoSEQ sequencing was performed on naive, central memory and regulatory T cell samples, with an average of around 3.4 million total reads per sample. After sorted cells were lysed in RLT buffer, RNA was extracted with DNase-treated RNeasy Micro or Mini kits, with the choice depending on cell number. Each cell subset was processed separately to prevent cross-contamination, with patient and healthy donor samples processed together. The immunoSEQ multiplex PCR was used to amplify TCRB sequences from cDNA, yielding 87-bp fragments that span the CDR3 region. Sequencing of the amplicons was done on the Illumina HiSeq platform. Concerning the study's data processing: PCR bias was corrected computationally using synthetic template baselines, and reads within Hamming distance 2 were collapsed, with unmergeable singletons discarded. By aligning reads against IMGT, V, D and J genes, CDR3 length, and insertions or deletions at six rearrangement sites were assigned. Within each subset, clonotype counts were normalized to the number of sorted cells before true diversity and Gini coefficients were calculated with the tcR R package. The overlap coefficient, calculated on TCRB nucleotide sequences, was used to quantify repertoire sharing. As a proxy for the pre-selection repertoire, out-of-frame TCRB sequences from naive cells were analyzed. Entries here come from immuneACCESS through TCRdb and include only in-frame sequences with V and J called. Some clones fail to appear in such tables; in the studies checked, an unresolved V gene covers under half of the shortfall, and the cause of the remainder is unknown. V and J calls plus clone size are reproduced from that table; the DNA served to infer D and trimming. The sample table shows around 600,000 clones, and roughly 12% are seen once. Roughly 0.11% of the sample belongs to the ten largest clones.

This entry comes from a study of beta chain features in type 1 diabetes (dated by TCRdb to between 2017 and 2018). As for the study more broadly: Mean age, gender distribution, total cell number and subset yield were not different between patients and healthy donors. Across all samples, almost 110 million sorted cells were examined, and cell number per subset correlated strongly with RNA yield. The study compared the TCRB repertoires of sorted circulating CD4+ T cell subsets in recently diagnosed type 1 diabetes patients with those in matched healthy donors. Whereas all 28 donors provided naive and central memory subsets, regulatory and stem cell-like memory subsets were isolated from just 8 patients and roughly 8 healthy donors. What the authors observed across the whole study: Patients with type 1 diabetes made fewer insertions and deleted more nucleotides at VDJ recombination sites, implying thymic rearrangement abnormalities. Naive, central memory and regulatory TCRB repertoires appeared more similar among patients than among healthy donors. In all four CD4+ subsets, TCRB CDR3 length was moderately but significantly shorter in type 1 diabetes patients. HLA sub-analyses involved small numbers of individuals, so any influence of HLA type on TCRB rearrangement remained unresolved. Because cDNA was sequenced instead of genomic DNA, highly expressing activated cells could be over-represented, though the groups showed no difference in activation or CD3 levels. Shorter templates might be favored by PCR, yet because patient and control samples were amplified and corrected together, any such skew would affect both groups equally.

Relative to germline, V is 3 bases shorter and J is 0 bases shorter, with 6 bases between their ends. The CDR3 contains 14 residues, cysteine and phenylalanine counted. The CDR3 DNA has 42 bases and is translated from base 1. Based on the germline V gene, the CDR1 and CDR2 sequences are SGDLS and YYNGEE. Each donor gave one peripheral blood draw, averaging roughly 100 mL, which was collected into heparinised tubes. A BD FACSAria II was used to sort naive, central memory, regulatory and stem cell-like memory CD4+ T cells with a panel that included CD45RO, CCR7, CD25, CD127, CD95 and CD27. Purity was above 98% for every sorted population. PBMCs were isolated immediately by Lymphoprep density gradient centrifugation and stained directly without culture. So that batch effects would be minimized, each experiment stained and sorted samples in pairs, pairing one healthy donor with one patient.

The receptor chain draws on TRBV9 and TRBJ2-2; too little of a D gene remains to name it. The receptor was isolated from a man aged 25-45 years with type 1 diabetes. Sample: naive CD4+ T cells from blood. Sample cell subset or site, as interpreted from the label and publication: true naive CD4+ T cells. The CDR3 has the sequence CASSATSNTGELFF. At the DNA level, the sequence is TGTGCCAGCAGCGCGACTTCGAACACCGGGGAGCTGTTTTTT.